These T cell receptor beta chains were read from a single sample in a study of regulatory T cells in long-lasting Graves disease. A single record per CDR3 protein comes from TCRdb applying MiXCR to the multiplex PCR reads. The table lists about 620,000 distinct CDR3 sequences, roughly 15% of them singletons. The same sample was also used in a study of T cells in Graves' hyperthyroidism and ophthalmopathy.

Sequenced material: peripheral blood mononuclear cells (PBMCs), taken at new diagnosis, from a patient treated with antithyroid drugs. These receptors all come from a woman aged 25 to 45 with Graves disease. CDR3s include the opening cysteine and the closing phenylalanine or tryptophan. Fields, in order: D gene, J gene, clone size, V gene, CDR3 protein, CDR3 DNA. The D gene is left open where the match is weak. Expanded clones are given a class, and other clones once, few, many or no size at all.

NA	TRBJ2-7	NA	TRBV15	CATSRVAAREQYF	TGTGCCACCAGCAGAGTAGCAGCGCGGGAGCAGTACTTC
TRBD2	TRBJ2-2	NA	TRBV5-1	CASMEIAGYTGELFF	TGCGCCAGCATGGAGATAGCGGGATACACCGGGGAGCTGTTTTTT
NA	TRBJ2-1	many	TRBV12-3/TRBV12-4	CASSLRSALPYNEQFF	TGTGCCAGCAGTTTAAGGTCAGCCCTACCATACAATGAGCAGTTCTTC
NA	TRBJ1-5	many	TRBV28	CASSLSQEDSNQPQHF	TGTGCCAGCAGTTTATCCCAGGAGGATAGCAATCAGCCCCAGCATTTT
NA	TRBJ2-5	many	TRBV11-2	CASSFRTTSGQYF	TGTGCCAGCAGCTTCAGGACTACCTCGGGACAGTACTTC
NA	TRBJ2-1	NA	TRBV29-1	CSVVWDPSEQFF	TGCAGCGTTGTCTGGGACCCCAGTGAGCAGTTCTTC
TRBD2	TRBJ2-3	few	TRBV4-1	CASSLREVTDTQYF	TGCGCCAGCAGCCTGCGGGAGGTGACAGATACGCAGTATTTT
NA	TRBJ1-4	NA	TRBV28	CASSLAGWDEKLFF	TGTGCCAGCAGTTTGGCAGGGTGGGATGAAAAACTGTTTTTT
NA	TRBJ2-2	many	TRBV7-2	CASSSGGREAGELFF	TGTGCCAGCAGCTCAGGGGGCCGGGAGGCCGGGGAGCTGTTTTTT
NA	TRBJ2-7	many	TRBV7-8	CASSFHDVEQYF	TGTGCCAGCAGCTTTCATGATGTCGAGCAGTACTTC
TRBD2	TRBJ2-2	few	TRBV20-1	CSARTSGTGELFF	TGCAGTGCCAGGACTAGCGGCACCGGGGAGCTGTTTTTT
NA	TRBJ1-1	NA	TRBV3-1	CASSGSLMNTEAFF	TGTGCCAGCAGCGGAAGCTTAATGAACACTGAAGCTTTCTTT
NA	TRBJ1-5	few	TRBV19	CASNNGGYSNQPQHF	TGTGCCAGTAATAATGGGGGGTATAGCAATCAGCCCCAGCATTTT
NA	TRBJ2-2	NA	TRBV30	CAWSVGGYGTGELFF	TGTGCCTGGAGTGTAGGGGGGTATGGCACCGGGGAGCTGTTTTTT
NA	TRBJ1-5	many	TRBV19	CASTLGYVSNQPQHF	TGTGCCAGCACCCTAGGGTATGTGAGCAATCAGCCCCAGCATTTT
NA	TRBJ2-7	NA	TRBV20-1	CSATAGTPPYEQYF	TGCAGTGCCACTGCCGGGACTCCTCCTTACGAGCAGTACTTC
NA	TRBJ2-1	NA	TRBV11-2	CASSYSQLGQFF	TGTGCCAGCAGCTATTCTCAACTTGGGCAGTTCTTC
NA	TRBJ2-3	few	TRBV5-1	CASSPQASTDTQYF	TGCGCCAGCAGCCCCCAGGCGAGCACAGATACGCAGTATTTT
TRBD2	TRBJ2-5	many	TRBV7-2	CASSGTSVETQYF	TGTGCCAGCAGCGGGACTAGCGTGGAGACCCAGTACTTC
TRBD2	TRBJ2-3	NA	TRBV11-2	CASSQNPTSGDTQYF	TGTGCCAGCAGCCAAAACCCGACTAGCGGGGATACGCAGTATTTT
NA	TRBJ1-3	few	TRBV6-1	CASTATIGNTIYF	TGTGCCAGCACCGCGACAATCGGAAACACCATATATTTT
NA	TRBJ1-1	NA	TRBV19	CASKDTEAFF	TGTGCCAGTAAAGACACTGAAGCTTTCTTT
NA	TRBJ2-1	NA	TRBV5-1	CASSLSRDLLNEQFF	TGCGCCAGCAGCTTGTCTCGGGACCTTCTCAATGAGCAGTTCTTC
NA	TRBJ1-1	NA	TRBV7-9	CASSLGNVFF	TGTGCCAGCAGCTTAGGAAATGTTTTCTTT
NA	TRBJ2-5	many	TRBV2	CASSGRGETQYF	TGTGCCAGCAGTGGCCGAGGGGAGACCCAGTACTTC
TRBD1	TRBJ2-2	few	TRBV9	CASSVVGQGGTGELFF	TGTGCCAGCAGCGTAGTGGGACAGGGAGGCACCGGGGAGCTGTTTTTT
NA	TRBJ2-7	many	TRBV18	CASSPGSIIHEQYF	TGTGCCAGCTCCCCTGGAAGTATCATCCACGAGCAGTACTTC
TRBD2	TRBJ2-1	NA	TRBV11-3	CASSISLAGPSNEQFF	TGTGCCAGCAGCATCTCACTAGCGGGGCCAAGTAATGAGCAGTTCTTC
NA	TRBJ1-2	many	TRBV28	CASSGHSGVGYGYTF	TGTGCCAGCAGTGGCCACTCCGGGGTTGGCTATGGCTACACCTTC
NA	TRBJ2-7	many	TRBV5-1	CASSHRTYEQYF	TGCGCCAGCAGCCACCGCACATACGAGCAGTACTTC
TRBD1	TRBJ1-2	NA	TRBV27	CASSFFTGQGFVYTF	TGTGCCAGCAGTTTTTTTACCGGACAGGGGTTTGTCTACACCTTC
TRBD1	TRBJ1-5	many	TRBV12-3/TRBV12-4	CASRATGGHNQPQHF	TGTGCCAGCAGAGCGACAGGGGGTCACAATCAGCCCCAGCATTTT
TRBD1	TRBJ1-2	NA	TRBV7-9	CASRIRQGAGYGYTF	TGTGCCAGCAGAATAAGACAGGGGGCGGGCTATGGCTACACCTTC
TRBD2	TRBJ2-7	NA	TRBV19	CASSIAAGSSYEQYF	TGTGCCAGTAGTATTGCAGCGGGGAGCTCCTACGAGCAGTACTTC
TRBD1	TRBJ1-5	NA	TRBV7-9	CASSLGAGGKYGNQPQHF	TGTGCCAGCAGCCTTGGAGCAGGGGGCAAATATGGCAATCAGCCCCAGCATTTT
NA	TRBJ2-3	many	TRBV20-1	CSVTDLRDTQYF	TGCAGTGTCACGGACCTTAGAGATACGCAGTATTTT
TRBD1	TRBJ1-2	few	TRBV2	CAGGQGAGYTF	TGTGCCGGGGGACAGGGAGCTGGCTACACCTTC
NA	TRBJ2-1	many	TRBV2	CASISAVNEQFF	TGTGCCAGCATTAGTGCGGTCAATGAGCAGTTCTTC
NA	TRBJ1-2	many	TRBV2	CASSAGGRDGYTF	TGTGCCAGCAGCGCTGGGGGGCGGGATGGCTACACCTTC
TRBD1	TRBJ1-2	NA	TRBV19	CASSTQQGFYGYTF	TGTGCCAGTAGTACGCAACAGGGGTTCTATGGCTACACCTTC
NA	TRBJ1-2	many	TRBV6-1	CASSDEGRGNYGYTF	TGTGCCAGCAGTGATGAGGGAAGGGGTAACTATGGCTACACCTTC
NA	TRBJ1-2	few	TRBV19	CASSIARAGGDYGYTF	TGTGCCAGTAGTATTGCGCGGGCGGGAGGAGACTATGGCTACACCTTC
NA	TRBJ2-7	NA	TRBV20-1	CSARDKRRVSSYEQYF	TGCAGTGCTAGAGACAAACGCCGGGTTAGCTCCTACGAGCAGTACTTC
NA	TRBJ2-7	NA	TRBV5-1	CASSGKTGTTTYEQYF	TGCGCCAGCAGCGGAAAAACCGGGACGACGACCTACGAGCAGTACTTC
NA	TRBJ1-6	many	TRBV2	CASSEFLTLHF	TGTGCCAGCAGTGAGTTCCTTACCCTCCACTTT
TRBD1	TRBJ1-2	few	TRBV7-2	CASSSQGEVSGYTF	TGTGCCAGCAGCTCTCAGGGGGAAGTTAGTGGCTACACCTTC
TRBD2	TRBJ2-5	few	TRBV5-1	CASSSQTSGKETQYF	TGCGCCAGCAGCTCCCAGACTAGCGGCAAAGAGACCCAGTACTTC
TRBD1	TRBJ1-1	many	TRBV6-2/TRBV6-3	CASRPGGRFTEAFF	TGTGCCAGCAGGCCAGGGGGACGGTTTACTGAAGCTTTCTTT
TRBD1	TRBJ2-2	many	TRBV6-1	CASSPGQGTGELFF	TGTGCCAGCAGCCCTGGACAGGGTACCGGGGAGCTGTTTTTT
NA	TRBJ2-7	few	TRBV3-1	CASSHSFYEQYF	TGTGCCAGCAGCCACAGCTTCTACGAGCAGTACTTC
NA	TRBJ1-1	NA	TRBV4-1	CASSQGVTATMNTEAFF	TGCGCCAGCAGCCAAGGTGTGACAGCAACTATGAACACTGAAGCTTTCTTT
NA	TRBJ2-1	many	TRBV6-1	CASNSRGDNEQFF	TGTGCCAGCAATAGTAGGGGGGACAATGAGCAGTTCTTC
NA	TRBJ1-3	NA	TRBV18	CASSPGATRIGNTIYF	TGTGCCAGCTCACCAGGGGCCACTCGTATTGGAAACACCATATATTTT
TRBD1	TRBJ2-1	NA	TRBV19	CASSPTGQGSYNEQFF	TGTGCCAGTAGTCCAACGGGACAGGGGTCCTACAATGAGCAGTTCTTC
NA	TRBJ2-3	many	TRBV11-2	CASSPWDTQYF	TGTGCCAGCAGCCCCTGGGATACGCAGTATTTT
NA	TRBJ1-2	many	TRBV20-1	CSARGGGLDGYTF	TGCAGTGCCCGCGGCGGGGGGCTTGATGGCTACACCTTC